These 10 T cell receptor beta chains came from one sample sequenced in a study of glioma-infiltrating T cells. TCR alpha and beta CDR3 regions were amplified from RNA using iRepertoire nested multiplex PCR. Each CDR3 protein is one row after TCRdb ran MiXCR on the multiplex PCR reads. Among 300,000 to 400,000 distinct CDR3 sequences listed, 41% were seen once. Sequenced: glioma tissue, nonneoplastic brain tissue, or PBMCs (not recorded which). These TCRs come from a human donor with low-grade glioma or glioblastoma, undergoing nonglioma brain surgery, or in good health (not recorded which).

The CDR3 DNA sequence: TGTGCCAGCAGTTTCCACGGATCGCGAGGAACAGATACGCAGTATTTT. Amino acid sequence: CASSFHGSRGTDTQYF. The rearrangement links TRBV12-3 or TRBV12-4 to TRBJ2-3; D ambiguous. The CDR3 sequence is 16 residues long. Trimming left V 3 bases short and J 3 bases short, with 16 bases between.

This clonotype was found many times. The J gene is TRBJ1-5, the V gene TRBV6-5; D gene unclear. CDR3 length: 13 amino acids. Per germline, CDR1 MNHEY and CDR2 SVGAGI. The V gene lost 0 bases and the J gene lost 6 bases, with 6 bases spanning the gap. The CDR3 spells CASSYSGRQPQHF. The CDR3 coding sequence is TGTGCCAGCAGTTACTCGGGTCGTCAGCCCCAGCATTTT.

The chain carries TRBV20-1 and TRBJ1-5; D is unclear. CDR3 length: 16 amino acids. CDR1 and CDR2 (germline): DFQATT, SNEGSKA (reference sequence). Deletions cut 0 bases from V and 5 bases from J, with 17 bases between. This CDR3 reads CSARDLSMVDYQPQHF. In DNA, the CDR3 is TGCAGTGCTAGAGATCTTAGCATGGTAGACTATCAGCCCCAGCATTTT.

This clonotype was counted only a few times. This CDR3 reads CASTIGQDTQYF. The DNA for the CDR3 is TGTGCCAGCACCATAGGGCAGGATACGCAGTATTTT. The J gene is TRBJ2-3, the V gene TRBV7-2; unclear D gene. CDR3 length equals 12 residues. Trimming removed 7 bases at V and 6 bases at J, with 11 bases between. The V gene's germline CDR1 is SGHTA and CDR2 FQGNSA.

With regard to this clonotype: This may be a read error: a much more frequent sequence differs by one nucleotide. The chain carries TRBV4-1 and TRBJ1-1; D remains ambiguous. The CDR3 is 13 residues long. Germline CDR1 MGHRA, CDR2 YSYEKL. The CDR3, as DNA: TGCGCCAGCACCCAAGTTTTGAACACTGAAGCTTTCTTT. It translates to CASTQVLNTEAFF.

This clonotype was seen a handful of times. The chain carries TRBV2 and TRBJ2-1, with D possibly being TRBD1 (5 bases). Per germline, CDR1 SNHLY and CDR2 FYNNEI. V lost 3 bases, J lost 6 bases, and 15 bases lay in between. The CDR3 consists of 15 residues. CDR3 DNA: TGTGCCAGCAGTGATCGGCAGGGTATTGTCAATGAGCAGTTCTTC. It codes for CASSDRQGIVNEQFF.

Many counts were recorded for this clonotype. V usage is TRBV6-1 and J usage is TRBJ1-2; 8 bases agree with TRBD1. J lost 3 bases, V lost 5 bases, and 2 bases had no gene match. The CDR3 runs to 13 residues. From germline, CDR1 is MNHNS and CDR2 SASEGT. In nucleotides, the CDR3 is TGTGCCAGCAGTAAGGACAGGGACTATGGCTACACCTTC. Encoded protein: CASSKDRDYGYTF.

V usage is TRBV4-2 and J usage is TRBJ1-2; D may be TRBD1 (5 bases). The germline V gene has CDR1 LGHNA and CDR2 YNFKEQ. This CDR3 spans 16 amino acids. V dropped 1 base and J dropped 4 bases, with 16 bases sitting between them. The CDR3 loop is CASSQVGEGLGYGYTF. DNA for the CDR3: TGTGCCAGCAGCCAAGTTGGTGAGGGGCTGGGCTATGGCTACACCTTC.

This chain connects TRBV25-1 to TRBJ2-7; TRBD2 aligns across 7 bases. The CDR3 length is 12 residues. Looked up from germline, CDR1 is MGHDK and CDR2 is SYGVNS. The CDR3 here is CGSSSGTYEQYF. CDR3 sequence (DNA): TGTGGCTCCAGCAGCGGGACGTACGAGCAGTACTTC.

J is TRBJ2-5 and V is TRBV5-1; 7 bases agree with TRBD1. The J call may be faulty, since TRBJ2-7 better matches the DNA end. Germline loops: CDR1 SGHRS, CDR2 YFSETQ. There are 13 residues in the CDR3. CDR3 in DNA: TGCGCCAGCAGCTTGGAGGGGGCAGTCGAGCAGTACTTC. Amino acid sequence: CASSLEGAVEQYF.